Presented here are 29 T cell receptor beta chains from one specimen sequenced in a study of shared clonotypes between healthy human individuals. The repertoire was sequenced with immunoSEQ multiplex PCR; TCRdb's copy has only in-frame clones and lacks some. The sample records about 2.4 million clones, 93% being singletons. Sample: naive CD4+ T cells from PBMCs. This sample's subset: CD45RA+ positively selected. These receptors all stem from a man aged 18 to 30 in good health. Some clones in this sample may be carry-over from other donors' samples.

This clone has a single count. This rearrangement joins TRBV6-6 to TRBJ2-3; 7 bases are a match to TRBD1. The CDR3 sequence is 15 residues long. V was clipped by 6 bases and J by 0 bases; unmatched bases: 6. Germline values: CDR1 MNHNY, CDR2 SVGAGI (reference sequence). DNA of the CDR3: TGTGCCAGCAGCCAGGGACAGACTAGCACAGATACGCAGTATTTT. This translates into CASSQGQTSTDTQYF.

This clone was seen a single time. This sample also contains other DNA sequences that code for the same CDR3. This sequence joins TRBV29-1 and TRBJ2-3, with D perhaps TRBD2 (5 bases). The CDR3 runs 13 residues. V was shortened by 1 base and J by 1 base, with 6 bases between the two germline ends. Germline CDR1 SQVTM, CDR2 ANQGSEA. The CDR3 bases are TGCAGCGTTGAAGTTAGCGGCACAGATACGCAGTATTTT. It translates to CSVEVSGTDTQYF.

A single count supports this clone. The chain links TRBV19 to TRBJ1-5; possible D gene TRBD1, 5 bases. This CDR3 contains 13 residues. V lost 7 bases to trimming and J lost 2 bases, with 9 bases between them. Germline V gene data show CDR1 as LNHDA and CDR2 as SQIVND (reference sequence). The CDR3 protein is CASMETGNQPQHF. CDR3 coding DNA: TGTGCCAGTATGGAGACAGGCAATCAGCCCCAGCATTTT. The full variable domain, rest sourced from reference TRBV19 and TRBJ1-5, is DGGITQSPKYLFRKEGQNVTLSCEQNLNHDAMYWYRQDPGQGLRLIYYSQIVNDFQKGDIAEGYSVSREKKESFPLTVTSAQKNPTAFYLCASMETGNQPQHFGDGTRLSIL.

The chain joins TRBV6-4 to TRBJ2-2; D possibly corresponds to TRBD1 (5 bases). From germline, CDR1 is MRHNA and CDR2 SNTAGT. With 3 bases removed from V and 0 bases from J, the gap between germline ends came to 8 bases. The CDR3 extends over 15 amino acids. The CDR3 sequence: CASSDKGSNTGELFF. CDR3 sequence (DNA): TGTGCCAGCAGTGATAAGGGGTCGAACACCGGGGAGCTGTTTTTT.

This clone was counted once. V usage is TRBV9 and J usage is TRBJ2-3; maybe TRBD1 (6 bases). CDR3 length equals 15 residues. V was shortened by 1 base and J by 1 base, with 10 bases between the two germline ends. CDR1 SGDLS and CDR2 YYNGEE come from the germline V gene. The CDR3 DNA reads as TGTGCCAGCAGCGTATCAGGGGCGGGCACAGATACGCAGTATTTT. Its protein product is CASSVSGAGTDTQYF.

The CDR3 DNA sequence: TGTGCCAGCAGCCATAATAGCGGGAGCCTGGAGACCCAGTACTTC. Protein sequence: CASSHNSGSLETQYF. This chain connects TRBV4-2 to TRBJ2-5; the match to TRBD2 covers 9 bases. The CDR3 runs to 15 residues. With 3 bases clipped from V and 5 bases from J, the junction kept 7 bases outside the gene matches. CDR1 is LGHNA, CDR2 YNFKEQ, per germline.

This clone occurred a few times. This chain uses TRBV6-5 with TRBJ1-5; 8 bases agree with TRBD1. CDR1 MNHEY and CDR2 SVGAGI come from the germline V gene. This CDR3 region has 13 residues. The ends lost 6 bases at V and 7 bases at J; junction bases unmatched: 5. The CDR3 DNA reads as TGTGCCAGCAGCCCAGGGGGCGGACAGCCCCAGCATTTT. It translates to CASSPGGGQPQHF.

As regards this clone: The same CDR3 can be traced to other DNA sequences in this sample. The chain uses TRBV18 and TRBJ2-1; TRBD1 agrees at 7 bases. CDR1 is KGHSH and CDR2 is LQKENI in the germline V gene. CDR3 length equals 13 residues. V gave up 3 bases and J gave up 7 bases; unmatched junction bases: 3. The CDR3, as DNA: TGTGCCAGCTCACCCGACAGGGTAAATGAGCAGTTCTTC. As protein: CASSPDRVNEQFF.

This chain connects TRBV5-4 to TRBJ2-1, with 9 positions matching TRBD2. The ends lost 2 bases at V and 3 bases at J; junction bases unmatched: 3. Germline-derived CDR1 and CDR2 are SGHNT and YYREEE (reference sequence). The CDR3 loop spans 15 amino acids. The CDR3 is CASSFSGSLYNEQFF. In DNA, the CDR3 is TGTGCCAGCAGCTTTAGCGGGAGTCTCTACAATGAGCAGTTCTTC. The full variable domain, with the rest looked up from reference TRBV5-4 and TRBJ2-1, is ETGVTQSPTHLIKTRGQQVTLRCSSQSGHNTVSWYQQALGQGPQFIFQYYREEENGRGNFPPRFSGLQFPNYSSELNVNALELDDSALYLCASSFSGSLYNEQFFGPGTRLTVL.

This chain connects TRBV5-4 to TRBJ2-5; D may be TRBD1 or TRBD2 (7 bases each). Trimming pared 4 bases from V and 5 bases from J, leaving 18 bases between. CDR1 is SGHNT and CDR2 is YYREEE in the germline V gene (reference sequence). This CDR3 has 15 residues. The chain's CDR3 is CASSPRGGEPETQYF. The CDR3 DNA sequence: TGTGCCAGCAGCCCCAGGGGGGGTGAGCCGGAGACCCAGTACTTC.

The J gene is TRBJ2-7, the V gene TRBV19, with TRBD2 identical over 8 bases. Losses at the gene ends were 5 bases for V and 7 bases for J; bases not matched to a gene: 13. In germline, CDR1 is LNHDA, CDR2 SQIVND (reference sequence). The CDR3 is 15 residues long. CDR3 sequence (DNA): TGTGCCAGTAGTCCCCTTGCGGGAGGTACGGGGGAGCAGTACTTC. Residues: CASSPLAGGTGEQYF.

A word on this clone: Within the sample, other DNA sequences also encode this same CDR3. This chain connects TRBV18 to TRBJ2-7; D unclear. V dropped 2 bases and J dropped 3 bases, with 11 bases sitting between them. The CDR3 is made up of 14 amino acids. CDR1 and CDR2 (germline): KGHSH, LQKENI. In DNA, the CDR3 is TGTGCCAGCTCACCAGGCCAGGTGGGCTACGAGCAGTACTTC. Translating it yields CASSPGQVGYEQYF. Complete variable domain (other parts from reference TRBV18 and TRBJ2-7): NAGVMQNPRHLVRRRGQEARLRCSPMKGHSHVYWYRQLPEEGLKFMVYLQKENIIDESGMPKERFSAEFPKEGPSILRIQQVVRGDSAAYFCASSPGQVGYEQYFGPGTRLTVT.

The chain employs TRBV18 and TRBJ2-3; D remains unclear. Germline V CDR1 and CDR2: KGHSH, LQKENI. The CDR3 is made up of 15 amino acids. V was cut by 5 bases and J by 7 bases, with 19 bases left in between. CDR3 residues: CASSFLTGIGNTQYF. As DNA, the CDR3 is TGTGCCAGCTCATTCTTGACGGGTATCGGAAATACGCAGTATTTT.

V gene TRBV25-1 combines with J gene TRBJ1-2, with 9 positions matching TRBD1. V lost 3 bases, J lost 8 bases, and 7 bases stayed unmatched. This CDR3 region has 14 residues. Germline values: CDR1 MGHDK, CDR2 SYGVNS. As DNA, the CDR3 is TGTGCCAGCAGTGAGGGGGGACAGGGTAGGGGCTACACCTTC. It encodes CASSEGGQGRGYTF.

J is TRBJ2-7 and V is TRBV6-6, with 7 bases fitting TRBD1. This CDR3 is 14 amino acids long. The V gene end was trimmed by 6 bases and the J gene end by 1 base; junction bases not matched to a gene: 6. Germline-derived CDR1 and CDR2 are MNHNY and SVGAGI (reference sequence). CDR3 nucleotides: TGTGCCAGCAGCGACGTACAGGGGTCCTACGAGCAGTACTTC. The encoded protein is CASSDVQGSYEQYF.

V and J are TRBV18 and TRBJ1-3, with unresolved D. Looked up from germline, CDR1 is KGHSH and CDR2 is LQKENI. Trimming left V 2 bases short and J 9 bases short, with 14 bases between. CDR3 length: 14 amino acids. The CDR3 is CASSPSAVVSTIYF. The CDR3 DNA sequence: TGTGCCAGCTCACCAAGTGCGGTGGTGAGCACCATATATTTT.

V gene TRBV21-1 combines with J gene TRBJ2-3; TRBD2, the table's D call, was not compared with the DNA. TRBV21-1 is assigned pseudogene status. The CDR3 sequence is 15 residues long. The CDR3 region is CASRTGGDLTDTQYF. In DNA, the CDR3 is TGTGCCAGCAGGACGGGGGGCGATTTGACAGATACGCAGTATTTT.

The genes are TRBV7-6 and TRBJ2-7; TRBD1 matches 7 bases. Trimming at V came to 5 bases and at J to 6 bases, leaving 10 bases not matched to a gene. The CDR3 runs to 14 residues. Germline V gene sequence: CDR1 SGHVS, CDR2 FNYEAQ. The DNA of the CDR3 is TGTGCCAGCAGCCCCGGACAGGCAGCATCCGAGCAGTACTTC. This translates into CASSPGQAASEQYF.

This chain connects TRBV10-1 to TRBJ2-7; 7 nucleotides agree with TRBD2. The CDR3 covers 14 residues. Germline V gene sequence: CDR1 WNHNN, CDR2 SYGVQD (reference sequence). With V trimmed by 11 bases and J by 2 bases, 12 bases remained unmatched. CDR3 DNA: TGCGCCTCGAACGGGTTGGGGAGGGCCTACGAGCAGTACTTC. Its translation is CASNGLGRAYEQYF.

The V gene is TRBV6-1, the J gene TRBJ2-3; D uncertain. Germline-derived CDR1 and CDR2 are MNHNS and SASEGT. V lost 2 bases and J 5 bases, leaving 5 bases between the germline ends. The CDR3 length is 12 residues. The CDR3 sequence: CASSENGDTQYF. Written as DNA, the CDR3 is TGTGCCAGCAGTGAAAACGGAGATACGCAGTATTTT.

The CDR3, as DNA: TGTGCCAGCAGCGCCCCGGGACTAGACTTCAATGAGCAGTTCTTC. As protein: CASSAPGLDFNEQFF. J is TRBJ2-1 and V is TRBV28; TRBD2 aligns across 8 bases. V trimming: 6 bases; J trimming: 6 bases; junction bases outside the gene matches: 10. CDR1 and CDR2 from the germline V gene are MDHEN and SYDVKM. CDR3 size: 15 residues.

J is TRBJ2-7 and V is TRBV28; D is uncertain. V gave up 4 bases and J gave up 0 bases, with 7 bases separating them. The CDR3 is 13 amino acids. Germline CDR1 and CDR2: MDHEN and SYDVKM. CDR3 region: CASSSSNSYEQYF. CDR3 DNA: TGTGCCAGCAGTTCTAGTAACTCCTACGAGCAGTACTTC.

V gene TRBV19 combines with J gene TRBJ1-5; possible D gene TRBD1, 6 bases. Looked up from germline, CDR1 is LNHDA and CDR2 is SQIVND (reference sequence). CDR3 length: 15 residues. The V end lost 2 bases, the J end lost 1 base, and 9 bases lay between the germline ends. This CDR3 is CASSITGRSNQPQHF. CDR3 in DNA: TGTGCCAGTAGTATAACAGGGAGAAGCAATCAGCCCCAGCATTTT.

The rearrangement joins TRBV5-1 to TRBJ2-1; 12 positions match TRBD2. The J segment lost 9 bases and the V segment lost 2 bases, leaving 12 bases of the junction unmatched. Germline V gene data show CDR1 as SGHRS and CDR2 as YFSETQ. The CDR3 is made up of 17 amino acids. Here the CDR3 DNA reads TGCGCCAGCAGCTTCCCTAGCGGGAGGGCCCTAGAGGGTGAGCAGTTCTTC. Translating it yields CASSFPSGRALEGEQFF.

This clone was seen only once. The chain joins TRBV5-6 to TRBJ2-6, with D unresolved. In germline, CDR1 is SGHDT, CDR2 YYEEEE. The CDR3 is 15 amino acids. Trimming removed 4 bases at V and 0 bases at J, with 8 bases between. The CDR3 nucleotides are TGTGCCAGCAGCCCCGGCCGCTCTGGGGCCAACGTCCTGACTTTC. Translating it yields CASSPGRSGANVLTF.

The V gene is TRBV15, the J gene TRBJ2-2; 12 bases are a match to TRBD2. J was trimmed by 9 bases and V by 4 bases; bases with no gene match: 9. CDR3 length: 16 residues. Germline lookup yields CDR1 LNHNV and CDR2 YYDKDF (reference sequence). This CDR3 is CATSTARTSGTRELFF. The CDR3 nucleotides are TGTGCCACCAGCACCGCTCGGACTAGCGGGACGCGGGAGCTGTTTTTT. Combining the CDR3 with reference TRBV15 and TRBJ2-2 gives the whole variable domain DAMVIQNPRYQVTQFGKPVTLSCSQTLNHNVMYWYQQKSSQAPKLLFHYYDKDFNNEADTPDNFQSRRPNTSFCFLDIRSPGLGDTAMYLCATSTARTSGTRELFFGEGSRLTVL.

This clone has a single count. This chain links TRBV15 with TRBJ1-4; D gene uncertain. CDR3 length: 13 amino acids. Trimming took 11 bases from V and 5 from J, leaving 15 bases between them. CDR1 and CDR2 from the germline V gene are LNHNV and YYDKDF (reference sequence). CDR3 DNA: TGTGCCTCCCAGCAGGTTTCAAATGAAAAACTGTTTTTT. Its protein product is CASQQVSNEKLFF.

About this clone: In the same sample, other DNA sequences code for this CDR3. This chain connects TRBV5-1 to TRBJ2-7; 10 positions match TRBD2. Germline V CDR1 and CDR2: SGHRS, YFSETQ. The J segment lost 2 bases and the V segment lost 2 bases, leaving 4 bases of the junction unmatched. The CDR3 extends over 15 amino acids. As DNA, the CDR3 is TGCGCCAGCAGCTTAGGTACTAGCGGGGCCTACGAGCAGTACTTC. Protein: CASSLGTSGAYEQYF.

This clone was recorded only once. CDR3 loop: CASSTPEGAMNTEAFF. The CDR3, as DNA: TGCGCCAGCAGCACGCCAGAGGGGGCCATGAACACTGAAGCTTTCTTT. The chain recombines TRBV5-1 with TRBJ1-1, with 7 bases fitting TRBD1. Per the germline V gene, CDR1 is SGHRS and CDR2 is YFSETQ. Trimming took 4 bases from V and 0 from J; bases not matched to a gene: 9. The CDR3 totals 16 residues.